This TCR beta chain was documented in a study of T cell clonality in common variable immunodeficiency. Germline-derived CDR1 and CDR2 are LNHDA and SQIVND (reference sequence). V trimming: 3 bases; J trimming: 2 bases; junction bases outside the gene matches: 13. The CDR3 has 18 residues. Clones were sequenced by immunoSEQ multiplex PCR, and TCRdb holds only the in-frame ones, with some missing. Sampling found around 50,000 clones, none seen once. This clone was picked up many times. The read halts 3 residues ahead of the CDR3 end, with the missing end drawn from the germline J gene. The origin of this receptor is a person between 18 and 75 years old in good health. The sequenced sample consisted of peripheral blood mononuclear cells. The V call is TRBV19, the J call TRBJ2-5, with 9 nucleotides matching TRBD1. The CDR3 loop reads CASSMRYTLTGGQETQYF. CDR3 DNA (partial): TGTGCCAGTAGTATGCGGTATACATTGACAGGGGGACAAGAGACC. The whole variable domain, remainder taken from reference TRBV19 and TRBJ2-5, is DGGITQSPKYLFRKEGQNVTLSCEQNLNHDAMYWYRQDPGQGLRLIYYSQIVNDFQKGDIAEGYSVSREKKESFPLTVTSAQKNPTAFYLCASSMRYTLTGGQETQYFGPGTRLLVL.